Presented here are 14 T cell receptor beta chains from one specimen sequenced in a study of cytomegalovirus exposure and HLA in healthy donors. The PCR ran on 60 Vbeta and 13 Jbeta primers. The assay was immunoSEQ multiplex PCR, and TCRdb's table has in-frame clones only and misses some. The repertoire has about 95,000 clones, 78% of them found once; the top ten carry over 4%. The sample comprised PBMCs. The receptor set was obtained from a woman in her 40s in good health and CMV-seropositive.

This chain joins TRBV18 and TRBJ1-2; 12 positions match TRBD1. The junction had 0 bases not matched to a gene; V was cut back by 3 bases and J by 4 bases. Germline CDR1 is KGHSH and CDR2 is LQKENI. The CDR3 spans 14 residues. The CDR3 DNA is TGTGCCAGCTCACCGGGACAGGGGGCCTATGGCTACACCTTC. Its translation: CASSPGQGAYGYTF.

V is TRBV9 and J is TRBJ2-2, with TRBD2 matching over 7 bases. The V gene's germline CDR1 is SGDLS and CDR2 YYNGEE. The trim removed 4 bases at V and 6 bases at J, leaving 6 bases unmatched. The CDR3 contains 14 residues. As DNA, the CDR3 is TGTGCCAGCAGCAAAGGCGGGAGCGCCGGGGAGCTGTTTTTT. It specifies CASSKGGSAGELFF. The full variable domain, completed using reference TRBV9 and TRBJ2-2, is DSGVTQTPKHLITATGQRVTLRCSPRSGDLSVYWYQQSLDQGLQFLIQYYNGEERAKGNILERFSAQQFPDLHSELNLSSLELGDSALYFCASSKGGSAGELFFGEGSRLTVL.

The gene calls are TRBV4-2 and TRBJ2-2, with D possibly TRBD2 on 6 matching bases. The CDR3 is made up of 17 amino acids. Trimming removed 0 bases at V and 3 bases at J, with 14 bases between. Germline lookup yields CDR1 LGHNA and CDR2 YNFKEQ. Here the CDR3 reads CASSQDTAGKYTGELFF. CDR3 DNA: TGTGCCAGCAGCCAAGATACGGCGGGAAAGTACACCGGGGAGCTGTTTTTT.

Details on this clone: At one of its ends the junction is not consistent with the germline gene, which may arise from a read error. V gene TRBV27 combines with J gene TRBJ1-2; TRBD1 is a possible D gene (6 bases). The CDR3 sequence is 15 residues long. CDR1 and CDR2 (germline): MNHEY, SMNVEV (reference sequence). The CDR3 protein is CASSIRYRAPYSYTF. CDR3 DNA sequence: TGTGCCAGCAGTATACGGTACAGGGCTCCCTATAGCTACACCTTC.

The chain is built from TRBV5-4 and TRBJ1-1; D is perhaps TRBD1 (5 bases). The CDR3 is made up of 13 amino acids. Germline CDR1 SGHNT, CDR2 YYREEE (reference sequence). V was cut by 2 bases and J by 11 bases, with 16 bases left in between. The CDR3 region has the DNA TGTGCCAGCAGCTTCACAGATAGTAGACAGGCTTTCTTT. This translates into CASSFTDSRQAFF.

This clone came up a few times. The chain carries TRBV2 and TRBJ2-4; D is uncertain. CDR1 and CDR2 from the germline V gene are SNHLY and FYNNEI. The CDR3 runs 13 residues. Trimming pared 10 bases from V and 0 bases from J, leaving 10 bases between. CDR3 sequence reads: CATSLEAKNIQYF. CDR3 sequence (DNA): TGTGCCACGTCCTTAGAAGCCAAAAACATTCAGTACTTC. Supplemented by reference TRBV2 and TRBJ2-4, the full variable domain reads EPEVTQTPSHQVTQMGQEVILRCVPISNHLYFYWYRQILGQKVEFLVSFYNNEISEKSEIFDDQFSVERPDGSNFTLKIRSTKLEDSAMYFCATSLEAKNIQYFGAGTRLSVL.

Concerning this clone: The sample contains more than one DNA sequence encoding this CDR3. The CDR3 region has the DNA TGCGCCAGCAGCTTGACGGGGGGGAACACTGAAGCTTTCTTT. Its translation is CASSLTGGNTEAFF. The chain links TRBV5-1 to TRBJ1-1; maybe TRBD1 (5 bases). This CDR3 is 14 amino acids long. Germline V gene lookup returns CDR1 SGHRS and CDR2 YFSETQ. V dropped 1 base and J dropped 1 base, with 8 bases sitting between them.

This clone was seen just once. Mismatch with germline at one junction end may stem from a read error. The DNA for the CDR3 is TGTGCTAGCAGCTCAACCTCTAGCGGGAGGCAGTATTTT. It yields the protein CASSSTSSGRQYF. The rearrangement links TRBV7-7 to TRBJ2-3, with TRBD2 identical over 10 bases. The CDR3 runs 13 residues. Germline CDR1 SSHAT, CDR2 FNYEAQ (reference sequence).

This chain links TRBV5-1 with TRBJ2-7; 16 bases are a match to TRBD2. Germline V lookup: CDR1 SGHRS, CDR2 YFSETQ. Trimming took 2 bases from V and 5 from J; bases not matched to a gene: 16. The CDR3 is 20 residues long. The CDR3 spells CASSFEAGLAGGRALHEQYF. For the CDR3, the DNA is TGCGCCAGCAGCTTCGAAGCGGGACTAGCGGGAGGGCGGGCACTACACGAGCAGTACTTC.

This chain joins TRBV4-1 and TRBJ1-5; D is possibly TRBD1 (6 bases). Germline CDR1 reads MGHRA; CDR2 reads YSYEKL. V lost 0 bases, J lost 6 bases, and 12 bases lay in between. The CDR3 totals 15 residues. This CDR3 is CASSQESRGIQPQHF. CDR3 nucleotide sequence: TGCGCCAGCAGCCAAGAAAGCAGGGGCATTCAGCCCCAGCATTTT.

The chain employs TRBV20-1 and TRBJ2-3; weak D call: TRBD2 (6 bases). CDR1 and CDR2 (germline): DFQATT, SNEGSKA (reference sequence). The CDR3 runs to 10 residues. The CDR3 here is CAGGMDTQYF. The DNA of the CDR3 is TGCGCTGGAGGGATGGATACGCAGTATTTT.

The chain employs TRBV30 and TRBJ1-2, with D possibly matching TRBD1 (5 bases). V lost 5 bases and J lost 2, with 9 bases in between. The length of the CDR3 is 12 residues. Germline loops: CDR1 GTSNPN, CDR2 SVGIG (reference sequence). CDR3 DNA sequence: TGTGCCTGGTCGGCAGGGAACTATGGCTACACCTTC. Translated, it gives CAWSAGNYGYTF.

This clone appeared a single time. The chain uses TRBV19 and TRBJ2-1; 11 positions match TRBD2. V trimming: 3 bases; J trimming: 7 bases; junction bases outside the gene matches: 2. The CDR3 is made up of 14 amino acids. CDR1 and CDR2 from the germline V gene are LNHDA and SQIVND (reference sequence). The CDR3 region has the DNA TGTGCCAGTAGTATTACTAGCGGGAGTAATGAGCAGTTCTTC. Translated, it gives CASSITSGSNEQFF. Together with reference TRBV19 and TRBJ2-1, the CDR3 gives the full variable domain: DGGITQSPKYLFRKEGQNVTLSCEQNLNHDAMYWYRQDPGQGLRLIYYSQIVNDFQKGDIAEGYSVSREKKESFPLTVTSAQKNPTAFYLCASSITSGSNEQFFGPGTRLTVL.

The table lists this clone with a few counts. The chain uses TRBV5-1 and TRBJ1-4; TRBD1 agrees at 7 bases. V lost 6 bases to trimming and J lost 5 bases; unmatched junction nucleotides: 7. Germline CDR1 SGHRS, CDR2 YFSETQ. This CDR3 is 14 amino acids long. CDR3 in amino acids: CASKSGTVNEKLFF. CDR3 bases: TGCGCCAGCAAGTCCGGGACAGTGAATGAAAAACTGTTTTTT.